The next 9 T cell receptor beta chains were all read from a single sample in a study of T cells in Graves' hyperthyroidism and ophthalmopathy. The CDR3 regions of TCR beta were amplified from RNA transcripts. With the HTBI primer set, the TCR CDR3 went through a first round of RT-PCR. Via MiXCR, TCRdb re-called the multiplex PCR reads, giving one row per CDR3 protein. The sample has about 380,000 distinct CDR3 sequences; around 15% are singletons. Sequencing was done on a sample of blood. The source of these receptors is a woman aged 30 to 39 with Graves' ophthalmopathy.

This clonotype showed up just once. The genes are TRBV19 and TRBJ1-1; D possibly corresponds to TRBD1 (6 bases). V shed 5 bases and J shed 1 base, with 17 bases lying between them. There are 16 residues in the CDR3. Germline-derived CDR1 and CDR2 are LNHDA and SQIVND (reference sequence). CDR3 nucleotide sequence: TGTGCCAGTAGTCCCTTGACTGGGACAACGAACACTGAAGCTTTCTTT. Its translation is CASSPLTGTTNTEAFF.

There are a few counts of this clonotype. This chain links TRBV7-3 with TRBJ2-1; TRBD2 matches 9 bases. After removal of 5 bases from V and 8 bases from J, the junction contained 10 bases not matched to a gene. The CDR3 is made up of 15 amino acids. CDR1 and CDR2 from the germline V gene are SGHTA and FQGTGA. CDR3 in amino acids: CASSQGGAGGYEQFF. CDR3 nucleotides: TGTGCCAGCAGCCAGGGTGGAGCGGGGGGCTATGAGCAGTTCTTC.

This clonotype came up once. The rearrangement joins TRBV3-1 to TRBJ2-7; TRBD2 is a possible D gene (6 bases). The CDR3 totals 13 residues. V lost 1 base to trimming and J lost 6 bases, with 10 bases between them. Germline V gene sequence: CDR1 LGHDT, CDR2 YNNKEL (reference sequence). The CDR3: CASSQGAGREQYF. CDR3 nucleotide sequence: TGTGCCAGCAGCCAAGGGGCGGGGCGCGAGCAGTACTTC.

This clonotype was counted ten times or more. This chain links TRBV28 with TRBJ1-3; a possible D gene is TRBD1 (6 bases). Germline CDR1 and CDR2: MDHEN and SYDVKM. V was clipped by 5 bases and J by 3 bases, with 14 bases between them. This CDR3 is built from 15 residues. CDR3 in DNA: TGTGCCAGCAGTCCCCCGGACAGCCGTGGAAACACCATATATTTT. It codes for CASSPPDSRGNTIYF.

Worth noting for this clonotype: One base away lies a much larger clone, so this may be a sequencing read error. This chain connects TRBV6-5 to TRBJ1-1; D not resolved. Looked up from germline, CDR1 is MNHEY and CDR2 is SVGAGI. This CDR3 has 14 residues. Deletions cut 2 bases from V and 4 bases from J, with 11 bases between. CDR3 sequence (DNA): TGTGCCAGCAGTTACGACGGGCGAGGCACTGAAGCTTTCTTT. Translated, it gives CASSYDGRGTEAFF.

Of note for this clonotype: This may be a read error, as it is one base from a much larger clone. This chain uses TRBV6-2 or TRBV6-3 with TRBJ2-1, with TRBD1 matching 8 bases. This CDR3 has 16 residues. The germline V gene has CDR1 MNHEY and CDR2 SVGEGT. The DNA for the CDR3 is TGTGCCAGCAGACTAGACAGGGGAGTTTCCTACAATGAGCAGCTCTTC. Translating gives CASRLDRGVSYNEQLF.

This clonotype was observed at least ten times. The chain recombines TRBV6-1 with TRBJ2-3; 13 positions agree with TRBD2. Germline values: CDR1 MNHNS, CDR2 SASEGT. The CDR3 consists of 17 residues. The junction had 8 bases not matched to a gene; V was cut back by 8 bases and J by 0 bases. The CDR3 DNA follows: TGTGCCAGCGAGACTAGCGGGGGGTCTAGGAGCACAGATACGCAGTATTTT. Amino acid sequence: CASETSGGSRSTDTQYF.

The rearrangement uses TRBV12-3 or TRBV12-4 and TRBJ1-2; D is perhaps TRBD1 (5 bases). The CDR3 has 15 residues. Between the trimmed V and J ends, which lost 7 bases and 8 bases, there was a span of 23 bases. CDR3 amino acids: CASTEDTLLLRGYTF. CDR3 DNA: TGTGCCAGCACCGAGGACACGTTGTTACTGAGGGGCTACACCTTC.

This clonotype was detected once. This rearrangement joins TRBV11-2 to TRBJ2-3, with TRBD2 matching 12 bases. From germline, CDR1 is SGHAT and CDR2 FQNNGV. The CDR3 length is 18 residues. J lost 5 bases, V lost 1 base, and 10 bases had no gene match. CDR3 loop: CASSLAASGGASGDTQYF. DNA for the CDR3: TGTGCCAGCAGCTTAGCCGCTAGCGGGGGGGCCTCCGGAGATACGCAGTATTTT.